The clone carrying this T cell receptor beta chain has only one observation. Cohorts were assigned according to the clinical history that participants reported. This sample was taken from a study of blood T cell repertoires in COVID-19. Study summary: PBMCs, B-cell-depleted T cells, or T cells provided the cDNA or gDNA that made up the material.

The CDR3 is 14 residues long. The germline V gene encodes CDR1 LGHDT and CDR2 YNNKEL (reference sequence). Trimming left V 3 bases short and J 10 bases short, with 18 bases between. How the authors handled the data: The assay estimated nucleated cells by amplifying reference gene primers. Clones were sequenced by immunoSEQ multiplex PCR, and TCRdb holds only the in-frame ones, with some missing. V and J calls and clone size are copied from that table; D and trimming were computed from the DNA. The table has about 310,000 clones, just under 90% seen once; the top ten hold roughly a tenth. Sequencing was performed on PBMCs or T cells enriched from blood (not recorded which). The chain employs TRBV3-1 (or the pseudogene TRBV3-2) and TRBJ1-1; D might be TRBD1 (6 bases). The TCR was taken from a woman in her twenties or thirties who had recovered from COVID-19. CDR3 residues: CASSQTWGGVGAFF. For the CDR3, the DNA is TGTGCCAGCAGCCAGACCTGGGGGGGCGTCGGAGCTTTCTTT.